The T cell receptor beta chain under discussion was sequenced for a study of CD8+CD57+ T cells in acquired aplastic anemia. About the study: Sorted CD4+ and CD8+ cell DNA averaged roughly 3.2 ug. Reads per healthy sample averaged around 9.9 million (CD4+) and 11.0 million (CD8+).

General study results and limits: Levels of CD8+ Simpson's diversity were not significantly distinct in patients versus controls. It was found that more than 25 CD8+ CDR3 sequences were shared between patients and controls.

It was genomic DNA that served as the template for profiling TCR beta VDJ and CDR3. MiXCR, run by TCRdb on the reads, gives a single entry per CDR3 protein. The sample carries approximately 200,000 distinct CDR3 sequences, approximately 57% recorded once. Germline CDR1 is SNHLY and CDR2 is FYNNEI. The CDR3 extends over 16 amino acids. With respect to this clonotype: Antigen specificity is unknown. Its ends do not fully match the called genes, so a read error is possible.

The chain combines TRBV2 with TRBJ2-3, with 9 nucleotides matching TRBD1. The sequenced material came from sorted CD4+, CD8+, or CD8+CD57+ T cells (not recorded which) from PBMCs. The TCR originated in a human donor in good health. CDR3 in amino acids: CVSSFNRGHVGDTQYF. The CDR3 DNA reads as TGTGTCAGCAGCTTTAACAGGGGGCATGTGGGAGATACGCAGTATTTT.